This T cell receptor (beta chain) comes out of a study of T cells in Graves' hyperthyroidism and ophthalmopathy. Using RNA transcripts as the source, TCR beta CDR3 regions were amplified. With the HTBI primer set, the TCR CDR3 went through a first round of RT-PCR. TCRdb reprocessed the multiplex PCR reads with MiXCR, giving one entry per CDR3 protein. This sample has some 300,000 distinct CDR3 sequences, with roughly 13% found just once. The TCR was taken from a woman between 40 and 50 years old with Graves' hyperthyroidism. Input material: blood.

The CDR3 is CASSYLASNEQFF. For the CDR3, the DNA is TGTGCCAGCAGTTACCTAGCGTCCAATGAGCAGTTCTTC. The chain links TRBV6-6 to TRBJ2-1; weak D call: TRBD2 (6 bases). V was clipped by 2 bases and J by 6 bases, with 8 bases between them. This CDR3 has 13 amino acids. Germline lookup yields CDR1 MNHNY and CDR2 SVGAGI (reference sequence).